The TCR beta chain under discussion was sequenced for a study of CD8 T cells in ankylosing spondylitis. Study outcomes and limitations: Roughly eight highly homologous variants made up a TCR beta motif that seemed to typify ankylosing spondylitis blood.

With molecular barcodes, quantitative 5'-RACE was used to make the TCR beta libraries. In TCRdb, the 5' RACE reads were re-called with MiXCR into one record per CDR3 protein. The sample gives approximately 300,000 distinct CDR3 sequences, roughly 8% of which show up once; roughly 15% is in the top ten. The CDR3 totals 16 residues. Germline V gives CDR1 SGHVS, CDR2 FNYEAQ. V lost 0 bases and J 4 bases, leaving 14 bases between the germline ends. Concerning this clonotype itself: Its antigen is not identified.

Specimen: blood, either unsorted or a sorted T cell fraction (not recorded which). The receptor comes from a male donor with ankylosing spondylitis. This sequence joins TRBV7-6 and TRBJ2-3; perhaps TRBD1 as D (6 bases). This chain's CDR3 is CASSLATGSPADTQYF. DNA of the CDR3: TGTGCCAGCAGCTTAGCAACAGGGAGCCCCGCAGATACGCAGTATTTT.